Sequencing of this T cell receptor beta chain was carried out in a study of blood T cell repertoires in COVID-19 (dated by TCRdb to about 2020). Study-wide context: Collaborator samples came from the United States, Italy and Spain and covered acute and convalescent phases of COVID-19. Where available, HLA class I and class II types were taken from metadata supplied by the sample provider and were not determined by assay-based typing. The samples were drawn from the first 160 participants of the ongoing ImmuneRACE study and from 1,254 subjects provided by 6 global collaborators. The prospective study material was composed of cDNA or gDNA derived from T cells, B-cell-depleted T cells, or PBMCs. The repertoires were released in a freely available public database meant as a resource for research on the immune response to SARS-CoV-2. Subjects who had been exposed to COVID-19, were actively infected with it, or had recovered from it provided the deeply sampled blood TCRbeta repertoires that made up the dataset. Nearly every sample came with metadata listing a de-identified subject ID, COVID-19 status, age in years and sex. General study outcomes and caveats: Clinical and demographic metadata were provided uncurated, with the amount varying by source and participant.

Details on this clone: Its antigen is unknown. Base qualities were left out, and no much larger clone turns up one base away.

Each collaborating institution followed its own protocols to collect whole blood in K2EDTA tubes. For TCRbeta analysis, collaborators shipped samples as frozen whole blood, isolated PBMCs, or DNA extracted from either of those sample types. The immunoSEQ Assay, a bias-controlled multiplex PCR, was used to amplify TCRbeta CDR3 regions from genomic DNA. As for the authors' bioinformatics: Within the assay, amplification of reference gene primers was used to estimate how many nucleated cells each sample contained. Sequence reads were collapsed and filtered to measure the absolute abundance of every unique TCRbeta CDR3 rearrangement. For each sample, productive Simpson clonality was calculated as the square root of Simpson's diversity index across productive rearrangements. TCRdb obtained this table from immuneACCESS and retained in-frame rearrangements with V and J assigned. These tables miss some clones; where compared with another copy, unresolved V genes account for less than half of the shortfall, and the remainder is unexplained. That table gives V, J and clone size, and the DNA gave D and trimming. The sample records 70,000 to 80,000 clones, approximately 80% of which are singletons. The ten biggest clones cover approximately 12% of the sample.

This receptor was obtained from a human donor in a cohort sampled during active COVID-19. What was sequenced was peripheral blood.

The CDR3 reads as follows: CASSMGLAGGPDSEQFF. The DNA is as follows: TGTGCCAGCAGCATGGGACTAGCGGGAGGGCCCGATTCGGAGCAGTTCTTC. Recombination connected TRBV9 to TRBJ2-1; 16 bases in the middle match TRBD2. The CDR3 starts with the cysteine, ends with the phenylalanine, and has 17 residues. Of the read, only the CDR3 DNA is kept; its 51 bases are in frame from base 1. Unmatched junction bases come to 11, with V trimmed by 4 bases and J by 10 bases. For CDR1 and CDR2, the germline V gene lists SGDLS and YYNGEE.